These 2 T cell receptor beta chains came from one sample sequenced in a study of cytomegalovirus exposure and HLA in healthy donors (dated by TCRdb to 2017 to 2019). Preparation of the library involved the immunoSEQ multiplex PCR assay. For the multiplex PCR, a mixture combining 60 forward primers for TCR Vbeta segments and 13 reverse primers for TCR Jbeta segments was used. TCRdb took over this immuneACCESS table, retaining in-frame rearrangements with V and J assigned. Such tables are incomplete; in checked studies, under half of the missing clones stem from an unresolved V gene, and the remainder is unexplained. This sample gives about 150,000 clones in total; around 80% of them show up just once. Together, the top ten hold 6.3% of the sample. Source material: PBMCs. All receptors come from a male donor in good health and CMV-seropositive.

The CDR3 loop is CASSPGTGASSYNSPLHF. DNA for the CDR3: TGTGCCAGTAGCCCAGGGACAGGGGCGAGCTCCTATAATTCACCCCTCCACTTT. The chain joins TRBV19 to TRBJ1-6; 10 nucleotides line up with TRBD1. Per the germline V gene, CDR1 is LNHDA and CDR2 is SQIVND (reference sequence). The CDR3 extends over 18 amino acids. V was clipped by 6 bases and J by 0 bases; unmatched bases: 8.

This chain connects TRBV2 to TRBJ1-1; D is perhaps TRBD1 (5 bases). The germline V gene has CDR1 SNHLY and CDR2 FYNNEI. CDR3 length: 16 residues. The CDR3 sequence: CPEGRPGRLRETEAFF. The CDR3 coding sequence is TGTCCCGAAGGGAGGCCAGGGAGGTTGAGAGAGACTGAAGCTTTCTTT.